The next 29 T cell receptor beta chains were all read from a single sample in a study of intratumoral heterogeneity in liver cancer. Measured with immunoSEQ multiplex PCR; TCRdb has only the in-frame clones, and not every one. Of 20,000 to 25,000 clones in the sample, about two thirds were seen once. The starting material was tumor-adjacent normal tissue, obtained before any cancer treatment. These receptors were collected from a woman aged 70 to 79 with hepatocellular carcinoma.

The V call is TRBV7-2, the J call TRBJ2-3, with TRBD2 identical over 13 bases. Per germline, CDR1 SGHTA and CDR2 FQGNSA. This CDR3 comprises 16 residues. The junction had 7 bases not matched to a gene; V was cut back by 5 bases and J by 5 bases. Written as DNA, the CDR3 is TGTGCCAGCAGCCTAAGGACTAGCGGGAGTGGAGATACGCAGTATTTT. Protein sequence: CASSLRTSGSGDTQYF.

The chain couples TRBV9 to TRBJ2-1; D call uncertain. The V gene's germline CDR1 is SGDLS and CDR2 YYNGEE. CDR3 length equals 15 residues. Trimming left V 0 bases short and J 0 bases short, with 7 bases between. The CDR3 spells CASSVATSSYNEQFF. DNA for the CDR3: TGTGCCAGCAGCGTAGCGACAAGCTCCTACAATGAGCAGTTCTTC.

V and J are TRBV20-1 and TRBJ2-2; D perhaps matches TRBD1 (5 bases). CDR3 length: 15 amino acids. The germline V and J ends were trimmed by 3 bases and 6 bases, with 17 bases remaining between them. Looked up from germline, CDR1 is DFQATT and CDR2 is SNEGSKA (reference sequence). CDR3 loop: CSASWGPNNPGELFF. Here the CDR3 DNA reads TGCAGTGCTAGTTGGGGCCCAAACAACCCCGGGGAGCTGTTTTTT.

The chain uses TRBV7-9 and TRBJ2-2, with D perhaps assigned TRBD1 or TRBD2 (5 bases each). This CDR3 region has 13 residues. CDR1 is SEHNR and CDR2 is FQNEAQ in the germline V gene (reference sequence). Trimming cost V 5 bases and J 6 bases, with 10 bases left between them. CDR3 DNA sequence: TGTGCCAGCAGCCATTTGGGGGCCGGGGAGCTGTTTTTT. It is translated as CASSHLGAGELFF.

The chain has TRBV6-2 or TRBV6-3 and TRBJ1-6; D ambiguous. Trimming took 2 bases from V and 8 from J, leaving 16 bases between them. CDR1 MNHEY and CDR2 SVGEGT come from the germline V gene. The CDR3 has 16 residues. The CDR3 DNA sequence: TGTGCCAGCAGTTACCCCTCGGGGTACAAAGATTCACCCCTCCACTTT. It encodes CASSYPSGYKDSPLHF.

The CDR3 sequence: CASSFRRLDTQYF. The CDR3 DNA reads TGTGCCAGCAGTTTTCGTCGTCTGGATACGCAGTATTTT. The gene calls are TRBV12-3 or TRBV12-4 and TRBJ2-3; D not resolved. Trimming removed 3 bases from V and 6 bases from J, with 10 bases in between. CDR3 length: 13 residues.

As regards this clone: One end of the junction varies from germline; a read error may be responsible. Here the CDR3 reads CASSAGPASQETQYF. The CDR3 DNA follows: TGTGCTAGCAGCGCGGGACCCGCCAGCCAGGAGACCCAGTACTTC. The chain has TRBV7-7 and TRBJ2-5; D perhaps matches TRBD2 (6 bases). CDR1 is SSHAT, CDR2 FNYEAQ, per germline (reference sequence). The CDR3 spans 15 residues.

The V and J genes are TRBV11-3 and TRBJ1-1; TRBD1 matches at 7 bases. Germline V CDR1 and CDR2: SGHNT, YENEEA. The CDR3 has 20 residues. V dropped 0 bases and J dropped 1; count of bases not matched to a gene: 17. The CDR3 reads CASSLDEQYRGMIWNTEAFF. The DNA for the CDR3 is TGTGCCAGCAGCTTAGATGAGCAGTACAGGGGTATGATATGGAACACTGAAGCTTTCTTT.

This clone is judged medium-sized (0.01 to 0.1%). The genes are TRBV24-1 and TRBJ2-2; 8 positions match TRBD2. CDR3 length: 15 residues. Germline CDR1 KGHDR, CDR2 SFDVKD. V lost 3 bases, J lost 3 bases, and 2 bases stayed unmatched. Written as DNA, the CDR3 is TGTGCCACCAGTGATGGGACTAGTGACACCGGGGAGCTGTTTTTT. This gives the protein CATSDGTSDTGELFF.

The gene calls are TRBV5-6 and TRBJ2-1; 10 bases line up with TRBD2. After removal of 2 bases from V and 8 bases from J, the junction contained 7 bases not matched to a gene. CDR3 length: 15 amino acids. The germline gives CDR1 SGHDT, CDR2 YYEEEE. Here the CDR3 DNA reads TGTGCCAGCAGCTTACCTAGCGGGAGTAAGGATGAGCAGTTCTTC. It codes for CASSLPSGSKDEQFF.

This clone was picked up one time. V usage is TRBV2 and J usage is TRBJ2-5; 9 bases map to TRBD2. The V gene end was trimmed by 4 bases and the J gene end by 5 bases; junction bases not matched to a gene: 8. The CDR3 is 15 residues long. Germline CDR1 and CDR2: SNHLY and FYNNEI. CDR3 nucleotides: TGTGCCAGCAGTGGCCCTATAGCGGGAGAGGAGACCCAGTACTTC. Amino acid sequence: CASSGPIAGEETQYF. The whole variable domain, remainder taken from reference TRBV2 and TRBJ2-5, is EPEVTQTPSHQVTQMGQEVILRCVPISNHLYFYWYRQILGQKVEFLVSFYNNEISEKSEIFDDQFSVERPDGSNFTLKIRSTKLEDSAMYFCASSGPIAGEETQYFGPGTRLLVL.

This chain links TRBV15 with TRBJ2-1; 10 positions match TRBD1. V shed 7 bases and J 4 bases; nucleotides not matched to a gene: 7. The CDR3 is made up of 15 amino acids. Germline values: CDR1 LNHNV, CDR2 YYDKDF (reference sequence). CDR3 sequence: CATTPWDRGYNEQFF. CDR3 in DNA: TGTGCCACCACCCCTTGGGACAGGGGATACAATGAGCAGTTCTTC.

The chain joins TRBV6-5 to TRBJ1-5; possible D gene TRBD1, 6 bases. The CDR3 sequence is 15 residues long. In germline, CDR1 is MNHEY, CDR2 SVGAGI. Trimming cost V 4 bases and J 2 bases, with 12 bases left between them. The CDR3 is CASSSQGMGNQPQHF. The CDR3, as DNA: TGTGCCAGCAGTTCACAGGGTATGGGCAATCAGCCCCAGCATTTT.

The CDR3, as DNA: TGTGCCAGCAGCCAGGGTGACGTAATCCTCTCCTACGAGCAGTACTTC. The encoded protein is CASSQGDVILSYEQYF. V and J are TRBV5-6 and TRBJ2-7; the D gene is possibly TRBD1 (5 bases). This CDR3 has 16 amino acids. V was clipped by 4 bases and J by 0 bases, with 17 bases between them. Per germline, CDR1 SGHDT and CDR2 YYEEEE. The full variable domain, in which reference TRBV5-6 and TRBJ2-7 provide the parts outside the CDR3, is DAGVTQSPTHLIKTRGQQVTLRCSPKSGHDTVSWYQQALGQGPQFIFQYYEEEERQRGNFPDRFSGHQFPNYSSELNVNALLLGDSALYLCASSQGDVILSYEQYFGPGTRLTVT.

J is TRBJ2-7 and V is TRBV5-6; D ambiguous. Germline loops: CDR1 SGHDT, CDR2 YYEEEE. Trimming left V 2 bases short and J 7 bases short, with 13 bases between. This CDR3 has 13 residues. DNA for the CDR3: TGTGCCAGCAGCTTTACTTCCCACGGTGAGCAGTACTTC. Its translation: CASSFTSHGEQYF.

This chain's CDR3 is CASSLKGNTGELFF. The CDR3 region has the DNA TGTGCCAGCAGCTTAAAAGGGAACACCGGGGAGCTGTTTTTT. V usage is TRBV7-6 and J usage is TRBJ2-2; D is undetermined. The CDR3 contains 14 residues. CDR1 is SGHVS and CDR2 is FNYEAQ in the germline V gene. The V end was cut by 2 bases, the J end by 1 base, with 5 bases between.

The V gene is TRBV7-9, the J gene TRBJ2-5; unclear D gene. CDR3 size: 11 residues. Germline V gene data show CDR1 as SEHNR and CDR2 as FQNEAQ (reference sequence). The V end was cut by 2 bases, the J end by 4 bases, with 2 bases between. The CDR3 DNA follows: TGTGCCAGCAGCTTATTAGAGACCCAGTACTTC. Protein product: CASSLLETQYF. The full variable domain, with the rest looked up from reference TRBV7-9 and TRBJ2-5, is DTGVSQNPRHKITKRGQNVTFRCDPISEHNRLYWYRQTLGQGPEFLTYFQNEAQLEKSRLLSDRFSAERPKGSFSTLEIQRTEQGDSAMYLCASSLLETQYFGPGTRLLVL.

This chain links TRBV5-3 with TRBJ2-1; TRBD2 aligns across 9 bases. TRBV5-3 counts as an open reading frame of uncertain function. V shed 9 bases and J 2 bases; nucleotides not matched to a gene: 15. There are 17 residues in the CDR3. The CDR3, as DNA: TGTGCCACCAACCTTAGCGGGAGTATTTTCCCCTACAATGAGCAGTTCTTC. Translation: CATNLSGSIFPYNEQFF.

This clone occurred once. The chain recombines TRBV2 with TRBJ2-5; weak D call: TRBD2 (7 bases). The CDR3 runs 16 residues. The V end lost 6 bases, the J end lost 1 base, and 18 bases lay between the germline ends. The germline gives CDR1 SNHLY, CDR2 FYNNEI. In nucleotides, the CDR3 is TGTGCCAGCAGGAGGGGGGAGGCTAGCGGCCAAGAGACCCAGTACTTC. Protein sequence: CASRRGEASGQETQYF.

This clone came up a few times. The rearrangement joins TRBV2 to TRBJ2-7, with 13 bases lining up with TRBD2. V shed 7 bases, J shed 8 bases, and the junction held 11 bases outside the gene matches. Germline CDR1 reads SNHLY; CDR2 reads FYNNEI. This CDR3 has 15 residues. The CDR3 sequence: CASTPGTSGNWKQYF. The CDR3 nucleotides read TGTGCCAGCACCCCCGGGACTAGCGGGAATTGGAAGCAGTACTTC.

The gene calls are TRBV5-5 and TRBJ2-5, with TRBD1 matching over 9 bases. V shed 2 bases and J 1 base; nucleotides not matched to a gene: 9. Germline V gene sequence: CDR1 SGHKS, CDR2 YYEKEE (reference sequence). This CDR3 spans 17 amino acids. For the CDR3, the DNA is TGTGCCAGCAGCTTACTCCGGGACAGGGTAATCCAAGAGACCCAGTACTTC. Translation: CASSLLRDRVIQETQYF.

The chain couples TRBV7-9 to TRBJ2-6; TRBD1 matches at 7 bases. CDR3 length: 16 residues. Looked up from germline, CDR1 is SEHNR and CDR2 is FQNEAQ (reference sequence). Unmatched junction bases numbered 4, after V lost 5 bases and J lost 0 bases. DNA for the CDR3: TGTGCCAGCAGCCCCTGGGACAGCTCTGGGGCCAACGTCCTGACTTTC. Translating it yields CASSPWDSSGANVLTF.

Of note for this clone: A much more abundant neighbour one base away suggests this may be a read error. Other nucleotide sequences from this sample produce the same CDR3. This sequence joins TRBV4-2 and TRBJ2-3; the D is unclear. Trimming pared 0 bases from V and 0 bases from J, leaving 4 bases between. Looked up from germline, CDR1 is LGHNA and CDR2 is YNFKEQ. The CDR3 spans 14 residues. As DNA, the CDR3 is TGTGCCAGCAGCCAAGACCCTAGCACAGATACGCAGTATTTT. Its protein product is CASSQDPSTDTQYF.

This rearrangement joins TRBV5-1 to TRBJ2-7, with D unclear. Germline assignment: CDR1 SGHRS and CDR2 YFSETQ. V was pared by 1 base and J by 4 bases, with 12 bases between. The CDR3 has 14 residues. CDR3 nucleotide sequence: TGCGCCAGCAGCTTGAGTCCTAGTCTTTACGAGCAGTACTTC. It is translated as CASSLSPSLYEQYF.

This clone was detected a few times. The CDR3 DNA follows: TGTGCCAGCAGTTACCAGGTGACCACTGAAGCTTTCTTT. Amino acids: CASSYQVTTEAFF. The chain joins TRBV27 to TRBJ1-1; unclear D gene. CDR3 size: 13 residues. Trimming took off 4 bases at V and 4 bases at J, with 10 bases between the two ends. Germline V gene lookup returns CDR1 MNHEY and CDR2 SMNVEV (reference sequence).

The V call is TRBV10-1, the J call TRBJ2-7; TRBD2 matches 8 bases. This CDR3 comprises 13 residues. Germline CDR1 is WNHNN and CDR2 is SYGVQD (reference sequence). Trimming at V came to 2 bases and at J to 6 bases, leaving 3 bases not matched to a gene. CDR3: CASSEPGGTEQYF. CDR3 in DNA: TGCGCCAGCAGTGAGCCGGGGGGGACCGAGCAGTACTTC.

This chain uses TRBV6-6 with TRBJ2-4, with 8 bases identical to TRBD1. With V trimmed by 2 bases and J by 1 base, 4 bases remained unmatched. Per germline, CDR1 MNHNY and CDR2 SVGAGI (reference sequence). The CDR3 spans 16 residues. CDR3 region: CASSYPTGVAKNIQYF. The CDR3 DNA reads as TGTGCCAGCAGTTACCCGACAGGGGTCGCCAAAAACATTCAGTACTTC.

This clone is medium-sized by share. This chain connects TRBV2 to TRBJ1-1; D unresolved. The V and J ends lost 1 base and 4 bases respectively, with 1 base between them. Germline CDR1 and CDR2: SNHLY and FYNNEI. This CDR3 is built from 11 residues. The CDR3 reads CASSEGTEAFF. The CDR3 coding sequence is TGTGCCAGCAGTGAAGGCACTGAAGCTTTCTTT.

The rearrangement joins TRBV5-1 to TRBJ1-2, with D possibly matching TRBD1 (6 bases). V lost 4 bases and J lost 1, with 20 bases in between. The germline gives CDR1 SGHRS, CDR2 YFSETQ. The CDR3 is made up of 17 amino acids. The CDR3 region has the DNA TGCGCCAGCAGCCTGGCCTGGGGGGACAAATATAACTATGGCTACACCTTC. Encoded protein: CASSLAWGDKYNYGYTF.